The 22 T cell receptor beta chains listed next were all sequenced from one sample in a study of cytomegalovirus exposure and HLA in healthy donors. The PCR used 60 Vbeta and 13 Jbeta primers. Sequenced by immunoSEQ multiplex PCR; TCRdb stores in-frame clones only, minus some. This table has under 150,000 clones, over 60% appearing once. Sequencing was done on a sample of PBMCs. The receptors originated from a man aged 30 to 39 in good health and CMV-seropositive.

The chain joins TRBV29-1 to TRBJ2-7, with TRBD2 matching 10 bases. J lost 2 bases, V lost 6 bases, and 7 bases had no gene match. Looked up from germline, CDR1 is SQVTM and CDR2 is ANQGSEA. The CDR3 extends over 14 amino acids. CDR3 region: CSVLRTSGAYEQYF. In nucleotides, the CDR3 is TGCAGCGTCCTACGGACTAGCGGAGCCTACGAGCAGTACTTC.

V and J are TRBV11-2 and TRBJ2-4, with a tentative D call TRBD1 (6 bases). V was cut by 5 bases and J by 0 bases, with 20 bases left in between. Germline CDR1 is SGHAT and CDR2 is FQNNGV. This CDR3 has 18 residues. The CDR3 DNA reads TGTGCCAGCAGCGCCGCGAACAGGGCGGATCTAGCCAAAAACATTCAGTACTTC. Amino acid sequence: CASSAANRADLAKNIQYF. Looking up the rest from reference TRBV11-2 and TRBJ2-4 gives the full variable domain: EAGVAQSPRYKIIEKRQSVAFWCNPISGHATLYWYQQILGQGPKLLIQFQNNGVVDDSQLPKDRFSAERLKGVDSTLKIQPAKLEDSAVYLCASSAANRADLAKNIQYFGAGTRLSVL.

V usage is TRBV12-1 and J usage is TRBJ1-5; the table calls TRBD1, which could not be checked here. TRBV12-1 is termed a pseudogene. The CDR3 loop spans 16 amino acids. In nucleotides, the CDR3 is TGTGCCAGCAGCTTCCGGGACAGGGGGCTCAATCAGCCCCAGCATTTT. Protein sequence: CASSFRDRGLNQPQHF.

Comments on this clone: One end of the junction varies from germline; a read error may be responsible. The gene calls are TRBV7-9 and TRBJ2-5; the D is unclear. This CDR3 has 13 residues. Germline CDR1 reads SEHNR; CDR2 reads FQNEAQ (reference sequence). The CDR3 here is CSSSLYIWETQYF. The CDR3 nucleotides read TGTTCCAGCAGCTTATACATCTGGGAGACCCAGTACTTC.

This clone was counted only a few times. The chain is built from TRBV28 and TRBJ2-1, with TRBD2 matching over 8 bases. CDR3 length: 16 residues. V lost 5 bases and J lost 5; bases outside the gene matches: 11. Germline CDR1 MDHEN, CDR2 SYDVKM. The CDR3 here is CASSLFFREGHNEQFF. The CDR3 DNA follows: TGTGCCAGCAGTCTGTTCTTTCGGGAGGGCCACAATGAGCAGTTCTTC.

This clone has just a few counts. V usage is TRBV2 and J usage is TRBJ2-7; D perhaps matches TRBD1 (6 bases). This CDR3 spans 13 amino acids. The ends were cut back, 8 bases at V and 0 bases at J, with 11 bases in the middle. Germline lookup yields CDR1 SNHLY and CDR2 FYNNEI. The CDR3 DNA reads as TGTGCCAGCCGCACGGACAGCTCCTACGAGCAGTACTTC. Translating gives CASRTDSSYEQYF.

The chain carries TRBV18 and TRBJ1-1; tentative D call: TRBD1 (5 bases). Germline loops: CDR1 KGHSH, CDR2 LQKENI. The CDR3 loop spans 14 amino acids. The V gene lost 6 bases and the J gene lost 5 bases, with 16 bases spanning the gap. The CDR3, as DNA: TGTGCCAGCTCCCGCTCGGGGGGTGAGACTGAAGCTTTCTTT. Translation: CASSRSGGETEAFF.

This sequence joins TRBV10-3 and TRBJ2-2, with a possible D match to TRBD1 (6 bases). The V end lost 8 bases, the J end lost 6 bases, and 10 bases lay between the germline ends. Germline values: CDR1 ENHRY, CDR2 SYGVKD. CDR3 length: 12 amino acids. As DNA, the CDR3 is TGTGCCATCCACCAGGGGCCCGGGGAGCTGTTTTTT. This codes for CAIHQGPGELFF.

This clone showed up just a few times. V gene TRBV4-3 combines with J gene TRBJ1-1, with no clear D. The V end was cut by 0 bases, the J end by 10 bases, with 12 bases between. This CDR3 has 13 amino acids. Germline CDR1 is LGHNA and CDR2 is YSLEER. The CDR3 nucleotides are TGCGCCAGCAGCCAAGATATCAGTTTATTAGCTTTCTTT. It codes for CASSQDISLLAFF.

The J gene is TRBJ2-7, the V gene TRBV6-1; 9 nucleotides match TRBD1. This CDR3 is built from 15 residues. Germline V gives CDR1 MNHNS, CDR2 SASEGT. Trimming cost V 3 bases and J 5 bases; bases outside gene matches: 8. The chain's CDR3 is CASSEGGQGSDEQYF. CDR3 DNA sequence: TGTGCCAGCAGTGAGGGGGGACAGGGTTCCGACGAGCAGTACTTC.

This clone was found a few times. The CDR3 carries no conserved terminal phenylalanine or tryptophan, so it likely arises from a read error. No DNA is shown, since the ends of the CDR3 on it are uncertain; the CDR3 is the one TCRdb lists. The V gene is TRBV2, the J gene TRBJ1-3; whether TRBD1, the table's D call, matches the DNA was not checked. With termini counted, the CDR3 has 12 amino acids. The germline V gene has CDR1 SNHLY and CDR2 FYNNEI. CDR3 loop: CASSVITGTVLT.

The genes are TRBV7-9 and TRBJ2-7; 8 bases agree with TRBD1. The trim removed 5 bases at V and 6 bases at J, leaving 9 bases unmatched. Germline V lookup: CDR1 SEHNR, CDR2 FQNEAQ (reference sequence). The CDR3 length is 14 residues. The CDR3 sequence is CASSPQGDSSEQYF. CDR3 nucleotides: TGTGCCAGCAGCCCACAGGGGGACAGCTCCGAGCAGTACTTC.

The chain employs TRBV2 and TRBJ2-1; 7 bases agree with TRBD2. V trimming: 2 bases; J trimming: 4 bases; junction bases outside the gene matches: 5. CDR3 length: 15 residues. Germline assignment: CDR1 SNHLY and CDR2 FYNNEI. DNA for the CDR3: TGTGCCAGCAGTGAACAAGCGGGGCAATACAATGAGCAGTTCTTC. Translating gives CASSEQAGQYNEQFF.

V usage is TRBV25-1 and J usage is TRBJ2-3; 7 bases agree with TRBD1. CDR3 length: 16 amino acids. V gave up 2 bases and J gave up 4 bases; unmatched junction bases: 9. Per the germline V gene, CDR1 is MGHDK and CDR2 is SYGVNS. Written as DNA, the CDR3 is TGTGCCAGCAGTGAACTATTCGGACAGGAGGCAGATACGCAGTATTTT. It encodes CASSELFGQEADTQYF.

Concerning this clone: At one end, the junction sequence differs from germline, possibly due to a read error. The rearrangement links TRBV9 to TRBJ2-6; TRBD1 is a possible D gene (5 bases). Germline V gene data show CDR1 as SGDLS and CDR2 as YYNGEE. The CDR3 is 18 amino acids. This chain's CDR3 is CASSVAGQPQSGANGLTF. CDR3 DNA sequence: TGTGCCAGCAGCGTAGCAGGTCAGCCACAGTCTGGGGCCAACGGCCTGACTTTC.

The chain joins TRBV19 to TRBJ1-3, with TRBD1 as a possible D gene (6 bases). CDR3 length: 16 amino acids. The V and J ends lost 5 bases and 4 bases respectively, with 18 bases between them. CDR1 LNHDA and CDR2 SQIVND come from the germline V gene (reference sequence). The CDR3 DNA follows: TGTGCCAGTAGTCCAAGGACAGCTTACGTCGGAAACACCATATATTTT. Translating gives CASSPRTAYVGNTIYF.

CDR3 in amino acids: CASSPPDRGLQLAGGPCSYEQYF. The CDR3 DNA sequence: TGTGCCAGCAGCCCACCGGACAGGGGGCTCCAACTAGCGGGAGGGCCATGCTCCTACGAGCAGTACTTC. This rearrangement joins TRBV21-1 to TRBJ2-7; no check of the table's D call, TRBD2, against the DNA was made. TRBV21-1 is recorded as a pseudogene. This CDR3 comprises 23 residues.

The chain joins TRBV19 to TRBJ2-1; 9 positions match TRBD2. The CDR3 runs 16 residues. Trimming took 0 bases from V and 9 from J; bases not matched to a gene: 9. The germline V gene has CDR1 LNHDA and CDR2 SQIVND (reference sequence). The CDR3 loop reads CASSIDGAGGTVEQFF. CDR3 DNA sequence: TGTGCCAGTAGTATAGATGGAGCGGGGGGAACGGTTGAGCAGTTCTTC.

The V gene is TRBV25-1, the J gene TRBJ1-1; maybe TRBD1 (5 bases). Per the germline V gene, CDR1 is MGHDK and CDR2 is SYGVNS. The CDR3 has 13 amino acids. With 5 bases removed from V and 11 bases from J, the gap between germline ends came to 18 bases. The CDR3 region has the DNA TGTGCCAGCAGTTCCGGGACTGTTAGGTCTGCTTTCTTT. Protein: CASSSGTVRSAFF.

The rearrangement links TRBV2 to TRBJ2-3, with TRBD2 matching over 10 bases. This CDR3 spans 14 amino acids. Unmatched junction bases numbered 4, after V lost 6 bases and J lost 4 bases. CDR1 and CDR2 from the germline V gene are SNHLY and FYNNEI. The CDR3 DNA is TGTGCCAGCAGGCCTAGCGGGAGACCAGATACGCAGTATTTT. It encodes CASRPSGRPDTQYF.

This clone has only a few counts. The genes are TRBV5-6 and TRBJ2-1; 9 bases are shared with TRBD1. This CDR3 contains 16 residues. Germline CDR1 is SGHDT and CDR2 is YYEEEE. V lost 2 bases to trimming and J lost 3 bases; unmatched junction nucleotides: 6. Here the CDR3 reads CASSFWTGVNYNEQFF. CDR3 nucleotide sequence: TGTGCCAGCAGCTTTTGGACAGGGGTCAACTACAATGAGCAGTTCTTC.

The rearrangement uses TRBV9 and TRBJ1-6; D is undetermined. CDR1 and CDR2 from the germline V gene are SGDLS and YYNGEE. The CDR3 consists of 14 residues. V lost 7 bases and J lost 6, with 14 bases in between. CDR3 in DNA: TGTGCCAGCGGCCCGGGTACTATTAATTCACCCCTCCACTTT. Its protein is CASGPGTINSPLHF.